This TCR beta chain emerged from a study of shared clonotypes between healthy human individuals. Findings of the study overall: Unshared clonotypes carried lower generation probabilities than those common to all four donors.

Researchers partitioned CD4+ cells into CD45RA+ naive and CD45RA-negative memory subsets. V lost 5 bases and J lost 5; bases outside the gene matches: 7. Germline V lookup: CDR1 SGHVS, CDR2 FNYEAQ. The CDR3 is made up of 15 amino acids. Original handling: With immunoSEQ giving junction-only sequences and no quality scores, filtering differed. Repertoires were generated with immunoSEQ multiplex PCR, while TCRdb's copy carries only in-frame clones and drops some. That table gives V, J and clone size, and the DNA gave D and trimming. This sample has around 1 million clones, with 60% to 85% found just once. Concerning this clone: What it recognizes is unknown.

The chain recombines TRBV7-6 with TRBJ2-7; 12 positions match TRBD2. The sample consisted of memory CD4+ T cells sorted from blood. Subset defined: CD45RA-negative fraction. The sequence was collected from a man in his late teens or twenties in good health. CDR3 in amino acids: CASSPTSGRTHEQYF. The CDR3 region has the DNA TGTGCCAGCAGCCCTACTAGCGGGAGGACCCACGAGCAGTACTTC.